This T cell receptor (beta chain) was identified during a study of early T cells in non-severe SARS-CoV-2 infection. Study-wide context: Sequenced material consisted of bulk RNA (from unsorted whole blood), and chains were unpaired. General observations from the study: A preference for anti-spike CD8 responses marked VDJdb matching, which missed private and CD4 specificities.

The V gene's germline CDR1 is SGHTA and CDR2 FQGNSA. Deletions cut 5 bases from V and 4 bases from J, with 8 bases between. The CDR3 loop spans 12 amino acids. This clonotype was seen repeatedly, ten times or more. The antigen is not known. Individual cDNA molecules received unique molecular identifiers. MiXCR was run by TCRdb on the 5' RACE reads, yielding one entry per CDR3 protein. Of tens of thousands of distinct CDR3 sequences in the sample, approximately 4.6% were seen once. This clonotype was obtained from an adult who was a healthcare worker with PCR-confirmed SARS-CoV-2 infection or an uninfected control (not recorded which). What was sequenced was whole blood. The rearrangement links TRBV7-2 to TRBJ1-1; tentatively, D is TRBD1 (6 bases). The CDR3 DNA is TGTGCCAGCAGCCAAGGGGGCACTGAAGCTTTCTTT. Protein product: CASSQGGTEAFF.